The 5 T cell receptor beta chains below all came from one sample that was sequenced in a study of blood T cells in healthy people across ages. The authors ran a second PCR of about 6 to 11 cycles using a sample-barcoded 5' primer and a J-beta primer mix. TCRdb reprocessed the 5' RACE reads with MiXCR, giving one entry per CDR3 protein. The sample includes roughly 1.7 million distinct CDR3 sequences, around 35% of them seen just once. Sequenced input: blood. The receptors shown here come from a woman in her twenties or thirties in good health.

The chain carries TRBV25-1 and TRBJ1-2; 7 nucleotides line up with TRBD1. V was pared by 11 bases and J by 8 bases, with 11 bases of the junction left unmatched. CDR1 and CDR2 from the germline V gene are MGHDK and SYGVNS. This CDR3 region has 12 residues. The CDR3 coding sequence is TGTGCCCGCACCGAACAGGGGCGCGGCTACACCTTC. It codes for CARTEQGRGYTF.

V and J are TRBV20-1 and TRBJ2-7, with TRBD2 matching over 10 bases. CDR1 is DFQATT and CDR2 is SNEGSKA in the germline V gene (reference sequence). The CDR3 totals 16 residues. Losses at the gene ends were 6 bases for V and 3 bases for J; bases not matched to a gene: 14. CDR3 sequence: CSAKKALAGVFYEQYF. CDR3 DNA: TGCAGTGCCAAAAAAGCCCTAGCGGGAGTATTCTACGAGCAGTACTTC.

The sample holds a few counts of this clonotype. The chain couples TRBV27 to TRBJ1-5; possibly TRBD1 for D (5 bases). The CDR3 totals 16 residues. Per the germline V gene, CDR1 is MNHEY and CDR2 is SMNVEV (reference sequence). V was trimmed by 3 bases and J by 3 bases, leaving 15 bases between them. This CDR3 reads CASSFSARGYNQPQHF. In DNA form, the CDR3 reads TGTGCCAGCAGTTTTAGTGCGCGGGGCTACAATCAGCCCCAGCATTTT.

V usage is TRBV9 and J usage is TRBJ1-4; 7 positions match TRBD1. The CDR3 has 15 residues. CDR1 and CDR2 from the germline V gene are SGDLS and YYNGEE. After removal of 3 bases from V and 6 bases from J, the junction contained 8 bases not matched to a gene. The DNA of the CDR3 is TGTGCCAGCAGCGCGTCGACAGGGTTGGATGAAAAACTGTTTTTT. As protein: CASSASTGLDEKLFF.

This chain uses TRBV28 with TRBJ1-1; D not resolved. The CDR3 loop spans 12 amino acids. The V and J ends lost 7 bases and 6 bases respectively, with 12 bases between them. CDR1 MDHEN and CDR2 SYDVKM come from the germline V gene. Here the CDR3 DNA reads TGTGCCAGCAACCAAGAGGGCCCTGAAGCTTTCTTT. As protein: CASNQEGPEAFF.